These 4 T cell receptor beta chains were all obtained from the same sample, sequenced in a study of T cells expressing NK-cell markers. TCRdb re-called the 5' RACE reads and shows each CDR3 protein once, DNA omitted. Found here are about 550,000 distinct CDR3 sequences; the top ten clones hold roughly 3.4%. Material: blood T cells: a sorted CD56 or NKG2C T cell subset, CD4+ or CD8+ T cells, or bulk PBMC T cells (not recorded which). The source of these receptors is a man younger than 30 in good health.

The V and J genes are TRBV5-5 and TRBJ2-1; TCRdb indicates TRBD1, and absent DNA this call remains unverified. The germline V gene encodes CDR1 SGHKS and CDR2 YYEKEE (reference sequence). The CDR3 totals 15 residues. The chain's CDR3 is CASSSGQGIGNEQFF. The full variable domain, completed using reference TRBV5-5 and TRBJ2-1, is DAGVTQSPTHLIKTRGQQVTLRCSPISGHKSVSWYQQVLGQGPQFIFQYYEKEERGRGNFPDRFSARQFPNYSSELNVNALLLGDSALYLCASSSGQGIGNEQFFGPGTRLTVL.

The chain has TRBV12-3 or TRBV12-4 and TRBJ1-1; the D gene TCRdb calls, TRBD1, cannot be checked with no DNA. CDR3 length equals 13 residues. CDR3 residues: CASRMTGPSVAFF.

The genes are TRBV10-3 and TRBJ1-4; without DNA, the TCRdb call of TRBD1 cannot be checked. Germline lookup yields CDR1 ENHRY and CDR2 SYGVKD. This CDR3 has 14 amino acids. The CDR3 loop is CAISESGTEEKLFF.

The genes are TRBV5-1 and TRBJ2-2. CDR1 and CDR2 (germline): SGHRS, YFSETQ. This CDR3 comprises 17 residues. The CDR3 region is CASSWPESHEFAGELFF. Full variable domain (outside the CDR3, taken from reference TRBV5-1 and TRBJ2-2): KAGVTQTPRYLIKTRGQQVTLSCSPISGHRSVSWYQQTPGQGLQFLFEYFSETQRNKGNFPGRFSGRQFSNSRSEMNVSTLELGDSALYLCASSWPESHEFAGELFFGEGSRLTVL.